One and the same sample provided the 24 T cell receptor beta chains below, sequenced in a study of T cells in Graves' hyperthyroidism and ophthalmopathy. RNA transcripts served as the template for amplifying TCR beta CDR3 regions. During a first-round RT-PCR of the TCR CDR3, the HTBI primer set was used. TCRdb ran MiXCR on the multiplex PCR reads and lists one entry per CDR3 protein. This sample has about 720,000 distinct CDR3 sequences, with around 17% found just once. The specimen was blood. The receptor set was obtained from a man between 18 and 35 years old with Graves' hyperthyroidism.

On this clonotype itself: Germline and junction disagree at one end, which may indicate a read error. The V gene is TRBV10-3, the J gene TRBJ2-7, with a tentative D call TRBD2 (5 bases). CDR1 ENHRY and CDR2 SYGVKD come from the germline V gene. This CDR3 comprises 13 residues. The CDR3 spells CAINEQRLYEQYF. The CDR3, as DNA: TGTGCCATCAATGAGCAAAGACTATACGAGCAGTACTTC.

This clonotype was seen a handful of times. The CDR3 reads CASSLLAGGPSIYEQYF. CDR3 DNA sequence: TGTGCCAGCAGTTTGCTAGCGGGAGGGCCCTCGATTTACGAGCAGTACTTC. V is TRBV28 and J is TRBJ2-7; 12 bases match TRBD2. The CDR3 runs to 17 residues. The trim removed 3 bases at V and 4 bases at J, leaving 10 bases unmatched. Germline V gene sequence: CDR1 MDHEN, CDR2 SYDVKM. Full variable domain (outside the CDR3, taken from reference TRBV28 and TRBJ2-7): DVKVTQSSRYLVKRTGEKVFLECVQDMDHENMFWYRQDPGLGLRLIYFSYDVKMKEKGDIPEGYSVSREKKERFSLILESASTNQTSMYLCASSLLAGGPSIYEQYFGPGTRLTVT.

Many counts were recorded for this clonotype. The rearrangement joins TRBV7-9 to TRBJ2-1, with TRBD2 as a possible D gene (5 bases). CDR3 size: 14 residues. Germline V gives CDR1 SEHNR, CDR2 FQNEAQ (reference sequence). Trimming removed 5 bases at V and 10 bases at J, with 18 bases between. CDR3 amino acids: CASSPAGAPREQFF. CDR3 bases: TGTGCCAGCAGCCCGGCGGGTGCGCCCAGGGAGCAGTTCTTC.

This chain uses TRBV11-2 with TRBJ2-3; TRBD2 agrees at 14 bases. CDR1 is SGHAT and CDR2 is FQNNGV in the germline V gene. This CDR3 is built from 20 residues. J gave up 1 base and V 0 bases, and 9 bases lay outside the gene matches. The DNA for the CDR3 is TGTGCCAGCAGCTTAGAGGGTTCGGGACTAGCGGGAGTAGGCACAGATACGCAGTATTTT. Translation gives CASSLEGSGLAGVGTDTQYF.

This clonotype was observed a few times. This chain joins TRBV2 and TRBJ2-1; possible D gene TRBD2, 6 bases. Germline lookup yields CDR1 SNHLY and CDR2 FYNNEI. Trimming pared 4 bases from V and 9 bases from J, leaving 19 bases between. This CDR3 region has 15 residues. CDR3 protein: CASSGQRALDGEQFF. In nucleotides, the CDR3 is TGTGCCAGCAGTGGGCAGCGGGCGCTCGACGGTGAGCAGTTCTTC.

Ten or more counts support this clonotype. The chain recombines TRBV12-3 or TRBV12-4 with TRBJ1-1; D is undetermined. CDR3 length: 15 amino acids. V dropped 5 bases and J dropped 0 bases, with 13 bases sitting between them. CDR3 protein: CASSVGRRLNTEAFF. In nucleotides, the CDR3 is TGTGCCAGCAGTGTAGGGCGTAGGCTGAACACTGAAGCTTTCTTT.

The table lists this clonotype with a few counts. The chain is built from TRBV7-9 and TRBJ1-3, with 7 bases that match TRBD1. CDR1 is SEHNR, CDR2 FQNEAQ, per germline (reference sequence). The CDR3 covers 16 residues. After removal of 3 bases from V and 4 bases from J, the junction contained 9 bases not matched to a gene. CDR3 bases: TGTGCCAGCAGCTTCGACCCAGGGGGTTCAGGAAACACCATATATTTT. The encoded protein is CASSFDPGGSGNTIYF.

Of note for this clonotype: The junction departs from the called germline gene at one end, perhaps through a read error. V and J are TRBV15 and TRBJ2-3; TRBD1 is a possible D gene (5 bases). The CDR3 extends over 12 amino acids. Per germline, CDR1 LNHNV and CDR2 YYDKDF (reference sequence). The CDR3 loop reads CTTSVGPDTQYF. For the CDR3, the DNA is TGTACCACCAGCGTGGGGCCGGATACGCAGTATTTT.

This clonotype was detected ten times or more. This sequence joins TRBV12-3 or TRBV12-4 and TRBJ2-1; D is perhaps TRBD1 or TRBD2 (5 bases each). V was shortened by 4 bases and J by 7 bases, with 14 bases between the two germline ends. This CDR3 has 14 residues. For the CDR3, the DNA is TGTGCCAGCAGTTGGGACCTGCGTGAAAATGAGCAGTTCTTC. It translates to CASSWDLRENEQFF.

The gene calls are TRBV12-3 or TRBV12-4 and TRBJ2-5; no clear D gene. With 8 bases removed from V and 1 base from J, the gap between germline ends came to 14 bases. The CDR3 contains 14 residues. CDR3 bases: TGTGCCAGCTCCCCAAAAAACCTCCAAGAGACCCAGTACTTC. It encodes CASSPKNLQETQYF.

The chain employs TRBV29-1 and TRBJ2-7; unclear D gene. Trimming removed 4 bases at V and 1 base at J, with 5 bases between. The CDR3 has 11 residues. Looked up from germline, CDR1 is SQVTM and CDR2 is ANQGSEA. The CDR3 is CSVVLSYEQYF. The CDR3 DNA is TGCAGCGTTGTCCTATCCTACGAGCAGTACTTC.

This clonotype appeared many times. This chain uses TRBV6-1 with TRBJ2-7; possible D gene TRBD1, 5 bases. The length of the CDR3 is 14 residues. The V gene lost 6 bases and the J gene lost 1 base, with 13 bases spanning the gap. Germline lookup yields CDR1 MNHNS and CDR2 SASEGT. CDR3 coding DNA: TGTGCCAGCAGGCCCGGGCAGGGATCCTACGAGCAGTACTTC. This sequence encodes CASRPGQGSYEQYF.

In its sample, this clonotype was seen many times. The rearrangement links TRBV20-1 to TRBJ2-7; the D gene is possibly TRBD1 (6 bases). In germline, CDR1 is DFQATT, CDR2 SNEGSKA (reference sequence). This CDR3 contains 13 residues. V lost 3 bases and J lost 0, with 9 bases in between. Here the CDR3 DNA reads TGCAGTGCTAGGACAGGCGACTCCTACGAGCAGTACTTC. Translated, it gives CSARTGDSYEQYF.

This clonotype has just a few counts. The rearrangement uses TRBV4-2 and TRBJ2-1, with D perhaps matching TRBD1 or TRBD2 (6 bases each). The V gene lost 3 bases and the J gene lost 2 bases, with 8 bases spanning the gap. The CDR3 has 14 residues. Germline V gene sequence: CDR1 LGHNA, CDR2 YNFKEQ. The CDR3 bases are TGTGCCAGCAGCCAGGGGGGCGCCTACAATGAGCAGTTCTTC. It codes for CASSQGGAYNEQFF.

This clonotype was counted only a few times. The chain carries TRBV4-1 and TRBJ2-1; D is uncertain. Germline V gives CDR1 MGHRA, CDR2 YSYEKL. This CDR3 has 15 amino acids. Trimming left V 1 base short and J 0 bases short, with 7 bases between. The CDR3 DNA sequence: TGCGCCAGCAGCCAAGGAGCTGGCTCCTACAATGAGCAGTTCTTC. It encodes CASSQGAGSYNEQFF.

Only a few counts were recorded for this clonotype. The CDR3 sequence is CASSQESYQPQHF. The CDR3 DNA sequence: TGTGCCAGCAGCCAGGAGAGCTATCAGCCCCAGCATTTT. This chain joins TRBV4-2 and TRBJ1-5, with D unresolved. CDR1 is LGHNA and CDR2 is YNFKEQ in the germline V gene. The germline V and J ends were trimmed by 3 bases and 5 bases, with 8 bases remaining between them. This CDR3 has 13 amino acids.

This clonotype was counted many times. The rearrangement links TRBV6-2 or TRBV6-3 to TRBJ2-7; D call uncertain. Trimming left V 0 bases short and J 2 bases short, with 8 bases between. The CDR3 covers 14 residues. Germline assignment: CDR1 MNHEY and CDR2 SVGEGT. The CDR3 here is CASSYSPGTYEQYF. In DNA, the CDR3 is TGTGCCAGCAGTTACTCCCCAGGCACCTACGAGCAGTACTTC.

The V call is TRBV5-5, the J call TRBJ1-2; 7 nucleotides align to TRBD1. Per the germline V gene, CDR1 is SGHKS and CDR2 is YYEKEE (reference sequence). The CDR3 is made up of 15 amino acids. V was pared by 4 bases and J by 0 bases, with 6 bases of the junction left unmatched. Here the CDR3 DNA reads TGTGCCAGCAGCGCACAGGGGCCCTCTAACTATGGCTACACCTTC. Its translation: CASSAQGPSNYGYTF.

About this clonotype itself: This clone may be a read error of a much larger clone one base away. The chain uses TRBV6-1 and TRBJ2-3; TRBD1 matches 10 bases. This CDR3 is 15 amino acids long. The germline V gene has CDR1 MNHNS and CDR2 SASEGT. CDR3 coding DNA: TGTGCCAGCGGACGACAGGGGGCGGCTACAGATGCGCAGTATTTT. Its translation: CASGRQGAATDAQYF.

The V gene is TRBV5-4, the J gene TRBJ2-7; 12 bases agree with TRBD2. Germline CDR1 and CDR2: SGHNT and YYREEE (reference sequence). The V segment lost 4 bases and the J segment 5 bases; nucleotides outside the gene matches: 7. The CDR3 spans 15 residues. CDR3 in amino acids: CASSAGLAGSNEQYF. The CDR3 DNA follows: TGTGCCAGCAGCGCCGGACTAGCGGGGAGTAACGAGCAGTACTTC.

Many counts were recorded for this clonotype. An end of the junction differs from the germline gene, which may be a read error. The rearrangement uses TRBV15 and TRBJ1-1, with no clear D. CDR3 length: 15 amino acids. The germline gives CDR1 LNHNV, CDR2 YYDKDF (reference sequence). DNA of the CDR3: TGTGCCGCCAGCAGAGAAGCGGGGATGAACACTGAAGCTTTCTTT. Protein sequence: CAASREAGMNTEAFF.

The chain uses TRBV7-3 and TRBJ2-3, with 10 bases identical to TRBD1. V dropped 6 bases and J dropped 6; count of bases not matched to a gene: 6. The CDR3 runs 14 residues. Germline V CDR1 and CDR2: SGHTA, FQGTGA. The CDR3 DNA reads TGTGCCAGCAGTCCAGACAGGGGGCGCGATACGCAGTATTTT. Translated: CASSPDRGRDTQYF.

This clonotype showed up just a few times. The V call is TRBV29-1, the J call TRBJ1-6; 9 bases agree with TRBD1. The CDR3 loop spans 13 amino acids. V lost 7 bases to trimming and J lost 5 bases; unmatched junction nucleotides: 3. Germline-derived CDR1 and CDR2 are SQVTM and ANQGSEA. This CDR3 reads CSARQGDNSPLHF. The CDR3 DNA reads TGCAGCGCCCGACAGGGGGATAATTCACCCCTCCACTTT.

This clonotype has at least ten counts. The rearrangement joins TRBV20-1 to TRBJ2-3; no firm D call. This CDR3 is built from 13 residues. V was cut by 5 bases and J by 0 bases, with 9 bases left in between. CDR1 is DFQATT and CDR2 is SNEGSKA in the germline V gene (reference sequence). The chain's CDR3 is CSAGVGSTDTQYF. Here the CDR3 DNA reads TGCAGTGCTGGCGTGGGGAGCACAGATACGCAGTATTTT.